Detailed here is one T cell receptor beta chain. Its antigen has not been determined. Base qualities are not at hand, and no much larger clone is one base apart. The data are from a study of T cell responses to AZD1222 COVID-19 vaccine (dated by TCRdb to the early 2020s). As for the study more broadly: A total of just over 230 trial participants underwent TCR sequencing, of whom about 210 had received two doses of AZD1222 and about 25 had received two doses of the MenACWY control vaccine. Enrollment into the trials was organized by age into subgroups of 18-55, 56-69 and 70-plus years, and those subgroups contained roughly 150, 30 and 60 TCR-sequenced participants, respectively.

Broader findings and caveats from the paper: The whole spike protein was spanned by vaccine-associated CD4 TCRs, and dominant responses were seen in regions 160-218 and 743-854. Conclusions about previously exposed vaccinees were limited because only six AZD1222 recipients were SARS-CoV-2 seropositive at baseline. In the small 56-69-year group, the increase in depth fell short of significance, most likely because of low power. Nearly half of unique spike-specific TCRs reportedly recognized epitopes outside regions mutated in the B.1.351 and B.1.1.7 variants. Because no samples from the day 14 peak response were available, repertoires could be characterized only after the peak T cell response. After two AZD1222 doses, both the breadth and the depth of spike-specific TCRs were significantly higher than at day 0 and than in MenACWY recipients. Participants were mostly white British, with more females than males. The authors suggested clonal diversity may have been underestimated.

The CDR3 regions of human TCRbeta chains were subjected to immunosequencing. As for the authors' bioinformatics: Repertoire TCRs were matched against a reference library of SARS-CoV-2-specific TCRs generated with the MIRA antigen-specificity platform. Breadth was defined as the fraction of unique TCRs that were SARS-CoV-2-associated, and depth was defined as the fraction of total T cells that were SARS-CoV-2-associated. Each spike-specific TCR was assigned to its reactive spike region and to a CD4 or CD8 class using the MIRA data. Log10-transformed breadth and depth values were compared by one-way ANOVA with Sidak's multiple comparisons tests. The table was pulled from immuneACCESS by TCRdb, which kept in-frame rearrangements only. Such tables lose some clones; where checked, under half of the loss comes from unresolved V genes, and the rest has no known cause. From that table come the V and J calls and clone size; the DNA was used to work out D and trimming. The sample table holds approximately 200,000 clones, of which roughly nine tenths were seen once. About 3.5% of the sample is in the top ten clones.

In light of the paper, this sample's time point label describes: about 28 days (+/-7) after the second vaccine dose. AZD1222 recipients whose second dose came at about 4 weeks and those whose second dose came at about 12 weeks were combined into one group, since spike-specific TCR depth and breadth did not differ between the two schedules. Vaccinee samples were obtained from the UK trials COV001 and COV002, which included a single-blind randomized controlled phase 2/3 trial of AZD1222 (ChAdOx1 nCoV-19) in healthy adults. For TCRbeta chain sequencing, PBMC samples were collected from trial participants at day 0 and at day 28 after the second dose. The TCR sequence derives from an adult who received the AZD1222 COVID-19 vaccine. The sequencing here drew on peripheral blood, taken 28 days after the second AZD1222 dose.

The DNA reads as follows: TGTGCCAGCAGCGCCCCAGGACAGGGACGAGAGACCCAGTACTTC. It codes for CASSAPGQGRETQYF. Rearrangement joined TRBV11-3 to TRBJ2-5, with 8 middle bases fitting TRBD1. The cysteine opens and the phenylalanine closes a CDR3 of 15 amino acids. The sequence is cut down to CDR3 DNA, 45 bases in frame from base 1. Trimming takes 5 bases off V and 4 bases off J; junction bases not matched to a gene: 9. CDR1 and CDR2 (SGHNT, YENEEA) derive from the germline V gene.